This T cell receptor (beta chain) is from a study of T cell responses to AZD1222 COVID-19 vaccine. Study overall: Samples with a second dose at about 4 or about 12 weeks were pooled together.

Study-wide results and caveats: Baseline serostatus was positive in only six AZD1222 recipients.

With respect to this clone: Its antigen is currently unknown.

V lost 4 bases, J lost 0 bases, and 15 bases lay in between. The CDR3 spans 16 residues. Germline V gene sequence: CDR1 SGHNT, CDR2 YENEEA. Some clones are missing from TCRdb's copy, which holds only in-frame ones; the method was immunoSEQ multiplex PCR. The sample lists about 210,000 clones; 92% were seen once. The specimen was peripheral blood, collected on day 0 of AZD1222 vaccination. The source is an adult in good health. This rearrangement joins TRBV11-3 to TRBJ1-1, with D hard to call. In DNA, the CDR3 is TGTGCCAGCAGCTCCAGATATGATGGGCTGAACACTGAAGCTTTCTTT. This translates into CASSSRYDGLNTEAFF.